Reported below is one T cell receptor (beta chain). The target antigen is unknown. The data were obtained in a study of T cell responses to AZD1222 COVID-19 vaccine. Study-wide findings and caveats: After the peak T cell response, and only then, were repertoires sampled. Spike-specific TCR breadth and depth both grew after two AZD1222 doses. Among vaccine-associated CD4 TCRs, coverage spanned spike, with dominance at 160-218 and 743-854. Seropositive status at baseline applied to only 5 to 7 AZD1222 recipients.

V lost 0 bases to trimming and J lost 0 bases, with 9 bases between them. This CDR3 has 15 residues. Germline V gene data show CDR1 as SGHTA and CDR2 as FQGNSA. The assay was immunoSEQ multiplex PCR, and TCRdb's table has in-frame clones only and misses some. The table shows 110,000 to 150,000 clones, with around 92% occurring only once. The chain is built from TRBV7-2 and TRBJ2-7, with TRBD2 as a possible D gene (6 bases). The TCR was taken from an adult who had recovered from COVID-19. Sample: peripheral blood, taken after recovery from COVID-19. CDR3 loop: CASSLATGSSYEQYF. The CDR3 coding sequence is TGTGCCAGCAGCTTAGCGACCGGGAGCTCCTACGAGCAGTACTTC.